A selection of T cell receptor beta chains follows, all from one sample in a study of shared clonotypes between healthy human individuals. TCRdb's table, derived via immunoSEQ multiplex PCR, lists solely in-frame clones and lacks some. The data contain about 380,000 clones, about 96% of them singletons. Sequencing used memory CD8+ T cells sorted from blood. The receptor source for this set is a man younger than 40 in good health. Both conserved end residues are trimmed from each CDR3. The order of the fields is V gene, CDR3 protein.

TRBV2	ASRDSNQPQH
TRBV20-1	SAEPSETQY
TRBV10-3	AISDLWNRGKNTEAF
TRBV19	ASSDTGRNNQPQH
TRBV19	ASSIGPTYGYT
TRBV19	ASSLPNEQF
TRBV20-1	SARRSDTQY
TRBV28	ASSISGRRTYEQY
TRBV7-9	ASSEGVRGYT
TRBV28	ASSPGLWREGHVTGELF
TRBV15	ATSRPSSGAYNEQF
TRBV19	ASSEGSAGYEQF
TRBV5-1	ASSPRTGGTYGYT
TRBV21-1	ASSKAVTGSGPGPSTDTQY
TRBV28	ASRRNSGNTIY
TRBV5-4	ASSSKRESHEQF
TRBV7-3	ASSSRLGEQF
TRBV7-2	ASSLRTRTDTQY
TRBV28	ASIWGGEVATGELF
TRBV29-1	SGTVPNSNTGELF
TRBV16	ASSHSNRGGKYGYT
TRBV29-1	SVDQGSYEQY
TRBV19	ASSMGRSTDTQY
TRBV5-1	ASRVESSYEQY
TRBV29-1	SVSDPSDRWQY
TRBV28	ASSMSWNIQY
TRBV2	ASSDSRANTGELF
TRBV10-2	ASSESGFGMNTEAF
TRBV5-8	ASSLRRAAGRNTIY
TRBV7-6	ASSEPAGAAGETQY
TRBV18	ASSPPTTLAKNIQY
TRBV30	AWEQPSGTDTQY
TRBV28	ASSLSVRGTYEQY
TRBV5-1	ASSLVGEKAIY
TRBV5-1	ASSSTQGSYEQY
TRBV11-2	ASSLGERNEQF
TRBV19	AGQGALNTGELF
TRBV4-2	ASSQDWGQSNQPQH
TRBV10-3	AISLLAGDGNNEQF
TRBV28	ASSLDSYEQY
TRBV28	ASSLSIGGASIVDEQY
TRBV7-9	ASSLDPGSATQY
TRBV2	ASSRLGSSSYEQY
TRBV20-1	SARVSYEQY
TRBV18	ASSLGQGSNQPQH